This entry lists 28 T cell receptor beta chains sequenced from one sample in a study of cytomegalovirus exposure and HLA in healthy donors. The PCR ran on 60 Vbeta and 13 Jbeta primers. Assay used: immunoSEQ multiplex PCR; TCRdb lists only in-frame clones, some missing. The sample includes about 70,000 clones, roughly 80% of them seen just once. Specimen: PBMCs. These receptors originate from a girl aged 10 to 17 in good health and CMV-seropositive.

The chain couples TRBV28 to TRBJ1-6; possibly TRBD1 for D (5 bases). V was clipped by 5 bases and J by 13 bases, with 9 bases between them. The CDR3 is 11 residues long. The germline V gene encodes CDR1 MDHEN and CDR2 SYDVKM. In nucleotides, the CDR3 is TGTGCCAGCAGTCCCCGGGGGCCCCTCCACTTT. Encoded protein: CASSPRGPLHF.

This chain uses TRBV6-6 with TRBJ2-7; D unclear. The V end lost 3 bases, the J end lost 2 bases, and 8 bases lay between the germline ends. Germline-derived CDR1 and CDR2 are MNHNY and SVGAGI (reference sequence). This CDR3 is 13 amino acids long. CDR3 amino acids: CASSYPGTYEQYF. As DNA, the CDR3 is TGTGCCAGCAGTTATCCAGGAACCTACGAGCAGTACTTC.

CDR3 in amino acids: CASSLVGGVSGNTIYF. The CDR3 DNA is TGTGCCAGCAGCTTAGTAGGGGGAGTCTCTGGAAACACCATATATTTT. The rearrangement joins TRBV7-6 to TRBJ1-3; D might be TRBD1 (6 bases). This CDR3 contains 16 residues. Germline V gives CDR1 SGHVS, CDR2 FNYEAQ. Trimming pared 1 base from V and 0 bases from J, leaving 10 bases between.

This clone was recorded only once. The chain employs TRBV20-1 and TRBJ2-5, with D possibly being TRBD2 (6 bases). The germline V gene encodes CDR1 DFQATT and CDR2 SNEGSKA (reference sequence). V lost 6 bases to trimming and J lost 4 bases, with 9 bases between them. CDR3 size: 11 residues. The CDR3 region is CSAGTRETQYF. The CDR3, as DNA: TGCAGTGCCGGGACTCGAGAGACCCAGTACTTC.

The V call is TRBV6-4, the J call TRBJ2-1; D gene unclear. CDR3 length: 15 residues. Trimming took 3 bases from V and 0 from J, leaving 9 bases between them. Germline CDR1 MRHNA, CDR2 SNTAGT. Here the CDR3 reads CASSEEQTSYNEQFF. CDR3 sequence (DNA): TGTGCCAGCAGTGAAGAACAGACCTCCTACAATGAGCAGTTCTTC.

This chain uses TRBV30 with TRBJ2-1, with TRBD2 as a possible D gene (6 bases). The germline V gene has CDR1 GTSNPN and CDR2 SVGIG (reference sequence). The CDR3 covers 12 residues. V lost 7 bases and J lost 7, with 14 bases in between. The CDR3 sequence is CAFSGGRNEQFF. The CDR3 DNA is TGTGCCTTCAGTGGGGGGAGGAATGAGCAGTTCTTC. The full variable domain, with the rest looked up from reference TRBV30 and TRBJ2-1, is SQTIHQWPATLVQPVGSPLSLECTVEGTSNPNLYWYRQAAGRGLQLLFYSVGIGQISSEVPQNLSASRPQDRQFILSSKKLLLSDSGFYLCAFSGGRNEQFFGPGTRLTVL.

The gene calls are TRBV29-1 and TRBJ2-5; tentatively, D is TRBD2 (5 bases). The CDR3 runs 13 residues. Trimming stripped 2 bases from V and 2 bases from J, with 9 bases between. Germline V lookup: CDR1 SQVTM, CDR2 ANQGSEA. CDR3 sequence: CSVETRLQETQYF. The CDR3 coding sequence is TGCAGCGTTGAAACTAGGCTGCAAGAGACCCAGTACTTC.

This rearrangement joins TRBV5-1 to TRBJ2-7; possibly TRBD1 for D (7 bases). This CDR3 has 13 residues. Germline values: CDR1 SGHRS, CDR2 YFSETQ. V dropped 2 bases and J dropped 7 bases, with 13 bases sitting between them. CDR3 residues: CASSFKGAGEQYF. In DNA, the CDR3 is TGCGCCAGCAGCTTTAAGGGGGCGGGGGAGCAGTACTTC.

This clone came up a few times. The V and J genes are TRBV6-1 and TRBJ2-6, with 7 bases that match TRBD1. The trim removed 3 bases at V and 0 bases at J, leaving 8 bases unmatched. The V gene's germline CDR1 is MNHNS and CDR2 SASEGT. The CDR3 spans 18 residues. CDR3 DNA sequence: TGTGCCAGCAGTGATGCCAACAGGGGCCTCTCTGGGGCCAACGTCCTGACTTTC. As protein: CASSDANRGLSGANVLTF.

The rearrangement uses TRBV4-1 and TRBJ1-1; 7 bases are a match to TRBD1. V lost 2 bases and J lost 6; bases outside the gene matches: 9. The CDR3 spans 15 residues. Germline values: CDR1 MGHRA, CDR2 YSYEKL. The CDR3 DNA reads TGCGCCAGCAGCCAACCCGGGACAGCGCGCGCTGAAGCTTTCTTT. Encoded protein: CASSQPGTARAEAFF.

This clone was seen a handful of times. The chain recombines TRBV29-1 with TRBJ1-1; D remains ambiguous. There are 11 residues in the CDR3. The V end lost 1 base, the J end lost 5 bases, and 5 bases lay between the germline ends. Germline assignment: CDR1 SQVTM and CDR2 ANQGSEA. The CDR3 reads CSVEGRTEAFF. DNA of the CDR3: TGCAGCGTTGAAGGGAGGACTGAAGCTTTCTTT. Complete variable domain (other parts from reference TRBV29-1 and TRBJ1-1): SAVISQKPSRDICQRGTSLTIQCQVDSQVTMMFWYRQQPGQSLTLIATANQGSEATYESGFVIDKFPISRPNLTFSTLTVSNMSPEDSSIYLCSVEGRTEAFFGQGTRLTVV.

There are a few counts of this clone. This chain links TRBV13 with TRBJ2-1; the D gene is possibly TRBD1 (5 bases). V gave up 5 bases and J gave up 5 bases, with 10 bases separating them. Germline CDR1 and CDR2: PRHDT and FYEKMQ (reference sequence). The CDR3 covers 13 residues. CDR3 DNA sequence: TGTGCCAGCAGCCTGGAACAGGACAATGAGCAGTTCTTC. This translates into CASSLEQDNEQFF.

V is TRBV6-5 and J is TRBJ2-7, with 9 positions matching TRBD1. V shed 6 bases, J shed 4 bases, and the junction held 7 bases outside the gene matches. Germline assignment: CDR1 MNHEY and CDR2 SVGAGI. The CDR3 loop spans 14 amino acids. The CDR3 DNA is TGTGCCAGCAGACAAGGACAGGGGCTGTACGAGCAGTACTTC. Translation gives CASRQGQGLYEQYF.

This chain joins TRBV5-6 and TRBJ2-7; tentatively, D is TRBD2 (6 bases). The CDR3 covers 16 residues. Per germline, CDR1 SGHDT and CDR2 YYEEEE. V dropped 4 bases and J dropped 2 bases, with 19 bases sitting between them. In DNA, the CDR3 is TGTGCCAGCAGCCCCCATACCCCCCGGGAGACCTACGAGCAGTACTTC. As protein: CASSPHTPRETYEQYF.

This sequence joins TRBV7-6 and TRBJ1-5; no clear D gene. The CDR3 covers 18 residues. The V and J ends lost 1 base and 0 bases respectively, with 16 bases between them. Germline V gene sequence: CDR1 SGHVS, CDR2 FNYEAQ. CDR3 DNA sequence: TGTGCCAGCAGCTTAGAGCCCCCCCGGGGTTATAGCAATCAGCCCCAGCATTTT. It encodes CASSLEPPRGYSNQPQHF.

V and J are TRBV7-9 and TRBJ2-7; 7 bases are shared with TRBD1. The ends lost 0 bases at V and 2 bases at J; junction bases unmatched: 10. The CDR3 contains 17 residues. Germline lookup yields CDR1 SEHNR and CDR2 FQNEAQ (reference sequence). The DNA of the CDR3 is TGTGCCAGCAGCTTAGCCCGACCGGGACAGCGAGCCTACGAGCAGTACTTC. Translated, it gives CASSLARPGQRAYEQYF.

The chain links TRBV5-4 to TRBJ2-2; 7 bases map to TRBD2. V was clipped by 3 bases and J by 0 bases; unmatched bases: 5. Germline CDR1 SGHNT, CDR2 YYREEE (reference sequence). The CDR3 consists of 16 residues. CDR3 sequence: CASSSYGGANTGELFF. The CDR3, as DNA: TGTGCCAGCAGCTCGTATGGGGGGGCGAACACCGGGGAGCTGTTTTTT. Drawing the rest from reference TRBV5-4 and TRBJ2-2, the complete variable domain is ETGVTQSPTHLIKTRGQQVTLRCSSQSGHNTVSWYQQALGQGPQFIFQYYREEENGRGNFPPRFSGLQFPNYSSELNVNALELDDSALYLCASSSYGGANTGELFFGEGSRLTVL.

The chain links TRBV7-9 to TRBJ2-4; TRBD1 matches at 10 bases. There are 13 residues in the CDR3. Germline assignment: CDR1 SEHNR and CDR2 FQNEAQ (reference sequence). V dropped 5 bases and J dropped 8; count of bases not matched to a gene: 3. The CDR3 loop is CASSLGQGDIQYF. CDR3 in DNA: TGTGCCAGCAGCCTTGGACAGGGGGACATTCAGTACTTC.

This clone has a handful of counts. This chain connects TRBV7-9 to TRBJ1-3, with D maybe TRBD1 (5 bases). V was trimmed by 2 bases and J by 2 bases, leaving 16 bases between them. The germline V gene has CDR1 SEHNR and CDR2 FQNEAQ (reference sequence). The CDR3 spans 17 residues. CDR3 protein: CASSLKGRGGPGNTIYF. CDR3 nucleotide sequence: TGTGCCAGCAGCTTAAAGGGACGGGGGGGTCCTGGAAACACCATATATTTT.

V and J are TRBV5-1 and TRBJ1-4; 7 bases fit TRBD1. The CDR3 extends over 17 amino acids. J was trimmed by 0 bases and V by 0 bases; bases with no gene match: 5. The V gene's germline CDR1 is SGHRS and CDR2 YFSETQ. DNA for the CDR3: TGCGCCAGCAGCTTGGGACAGGGAGGTTCAACTAATGAAAAACTGTTTTTT. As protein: CASSLGQGGSTNEKLFF.

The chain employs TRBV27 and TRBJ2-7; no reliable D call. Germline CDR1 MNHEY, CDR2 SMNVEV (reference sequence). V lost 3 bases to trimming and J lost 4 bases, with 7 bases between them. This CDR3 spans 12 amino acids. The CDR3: CASSFVGYEQYF. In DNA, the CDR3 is TGTGCCAGCAGTTTTGTCGGGTACGAGCAGTACTTC.

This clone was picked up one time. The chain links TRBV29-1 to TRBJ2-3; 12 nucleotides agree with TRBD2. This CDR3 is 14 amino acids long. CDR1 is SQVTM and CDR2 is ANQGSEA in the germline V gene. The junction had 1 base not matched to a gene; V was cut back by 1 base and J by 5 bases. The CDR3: CSVEASGRVDTQYF. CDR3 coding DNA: TGCAGCGTTGAAGCTAGCGGGAGGGTAGATACGCAGTATTTT.

In DNA, the CDR3 is TGTGCCAGCAGCTTACCATCGAGGTTTCTGACTAGCACGGAGACCCAGTACTTC. Translated, it gives CASSLPSRFLTSTETQYF. The chain is built from TRBV7-6 and TRBJ2-5, with 7 bases that match TRBD2. This CDR3 has 18 residues. With 2 bases clipped from V and 5 bases from J, the junction kept 17 bases outside the gene matches. CDR1 is SGHVS, CDR2 FNYEAQ, per germline.

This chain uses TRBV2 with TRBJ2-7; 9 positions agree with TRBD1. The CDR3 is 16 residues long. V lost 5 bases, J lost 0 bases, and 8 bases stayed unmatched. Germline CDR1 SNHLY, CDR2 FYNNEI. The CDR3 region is CASSLMTGGHSYEQYF. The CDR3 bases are TGTGCCAGCAGTCTAATGACAGGGGGACACTCCTACGAGCAGTACTTC.

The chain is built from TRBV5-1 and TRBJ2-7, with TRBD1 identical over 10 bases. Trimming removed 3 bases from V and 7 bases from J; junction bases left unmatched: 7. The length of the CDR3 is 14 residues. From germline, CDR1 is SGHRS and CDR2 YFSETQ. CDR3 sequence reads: CASSWDRGLQEQYF. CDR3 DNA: TGCGCCAGCAGCTGGGACAGGGGCCTTCAGGAGCAGTACTTC.

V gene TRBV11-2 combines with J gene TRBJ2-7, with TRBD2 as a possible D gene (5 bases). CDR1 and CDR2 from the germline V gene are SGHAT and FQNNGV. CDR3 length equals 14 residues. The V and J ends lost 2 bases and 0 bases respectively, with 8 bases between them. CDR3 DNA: TGTGCCAGCAGCTTACCGACTACCTCCTACGAGCAGTACTTC. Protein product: CASSLPTTSYEQYF. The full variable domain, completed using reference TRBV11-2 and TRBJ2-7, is EAGVAQSPRYKIIEKRQSVAFWCNPISGHATLYWYQQILGQGPKLLIQFQNNGVVDDSQLPKDRFSAERLKGVDSTLKIQPAKLEDSAVYLCASSLPTTSYEQYFGPGTRLTVT.

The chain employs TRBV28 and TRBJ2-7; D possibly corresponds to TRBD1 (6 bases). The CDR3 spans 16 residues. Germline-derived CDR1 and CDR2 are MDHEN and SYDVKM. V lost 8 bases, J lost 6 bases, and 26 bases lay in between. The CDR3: CASRETRLLGAREQYF. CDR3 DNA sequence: TGTGCCAGCCGCGAGACCCGCCTACTGGGGGCTCGCGAGCAGTACTTC.

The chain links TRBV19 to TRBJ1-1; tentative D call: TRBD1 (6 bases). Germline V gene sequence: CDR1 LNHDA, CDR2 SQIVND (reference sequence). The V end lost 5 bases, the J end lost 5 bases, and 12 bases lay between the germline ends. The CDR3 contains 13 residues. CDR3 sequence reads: CASSSGTLTEAFF. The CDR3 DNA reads TGTGCCAGTAGTTCCGGGACATTAACTGAAGCTTTCTTT.